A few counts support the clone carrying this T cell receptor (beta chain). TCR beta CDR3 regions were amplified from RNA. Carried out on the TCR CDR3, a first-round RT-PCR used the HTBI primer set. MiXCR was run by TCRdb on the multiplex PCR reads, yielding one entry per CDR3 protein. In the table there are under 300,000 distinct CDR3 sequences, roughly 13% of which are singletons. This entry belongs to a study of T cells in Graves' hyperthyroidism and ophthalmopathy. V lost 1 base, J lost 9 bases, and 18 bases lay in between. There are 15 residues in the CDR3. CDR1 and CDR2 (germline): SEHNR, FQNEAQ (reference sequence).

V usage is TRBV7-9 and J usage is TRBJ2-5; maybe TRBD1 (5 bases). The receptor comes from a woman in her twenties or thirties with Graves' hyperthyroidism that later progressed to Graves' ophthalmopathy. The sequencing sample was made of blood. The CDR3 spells CASSLGVGAFRPQYF. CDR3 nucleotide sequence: TGTGCCAGCAGCTTAGGGGTAGGGGCGTTCCGCCCCCAGTACTTC.